Listed below are T cell receptor beta chains from one sample, sequenced in a study of T cells in Graves' hyperthyroidism and ophthalmopathy. TCRdb independently ran MiXCR on the multiplex PCR reads; one entry per CDR3 protein. The sample consists of 750,000 to 950,000 distinct CDR3 sequences, 35% to 40% of them appearing once. The sequencing input was blood. These TCRs come from a man younger than 30 with Graves' hyperthyroidism. Each CDR3 is given with its conserved first and last residue. The D gene is left open where the match is weak. Size is omitted from some rows. Given values are once, few, many or a class for expanded clones.

TRBV5-1	NA	NA	TRBJ1-1	CASSLGEAAEAFF	TGCGCCAGCAGCTTGGGGGAGGCCGCTGAAGCTTTCTTT
TRBV2	NA	NA	TRBJ1-6	CASSQEAQPNSPLHF	TGTGCCAGCAGCCAAGAGGCACAGCCTAATTCACCCCTCCACTTT
TRBV9	NA	NA	TRBJ2-3	CASSLQVSRTDTQYF	TGTGCCAGCAGTTTACAGGTATCTCGCACAGATACGCAGTATTTT
TRBV6-5	NA	few	TRBJ1-2	CASSSIQGTDGYTF	TGTGCCAGCAGTTCCATACAGGGTACGGATGGCTACACCTTC
TRBV7-3	NA	many	TRBJ2-5	CASSLIPGMAETQYF	TGTGCCAGCAGCTTGATCCCAGGGATGGCAGAGACCCAGTACTTC
TRBV19	NA	few	TRBJ1-5	CASSSSREEQPQHF	TGTGCCAGCAGTTCGAGCCGCGAGGAACAGCCCCAGCATTTT
TRBV9	NA	NA	TRBJ1-4	CASSFRPTNEKLFF	TGTGCCAGCAGCTTTCGACCAACTAATGAAAAACTGTTTTTT
TRBV6-1	NA	NA	TRBJ1-5	CASSILKPQHF	TGTGCCAGCAGTATCCTGAAGCCCCAGCATTTT
TRBV25-1	NA	NA	TRBJ2-5	CASSEFEAAFGTETQYF	TGTGCCAGCAGTGAATTCGAGGCGGCCTTCGGGACAGAGACCCAGTACTTC
TRBV29-1	NA	NA	TRBJ1-1	CSVVGGADTEAFF	TGCAGCGTTGTTGGGGGGGCGGACACTGAAGCTTTCTTT
TRBV7-2	TRBD1	NA	TRBJ2-2	CASSQVGQGRTGELFF	TGTGCCAGCAGCCAAGTTGGACAGGGGCGCACCGGGGAGCTGTTTTTT
TRBV12-3/TRBV12-4	NA	NA	TRBJ2-7	CASSFSGRDEQYF	TGTGCCAGCAGTTTCTCGGGTCGGGACGAGCAGTACTTC
TRBV2	NA	many	TRBJ1-2	CASSARGGESYGYTF	TGTGCCAGCAGTGCCAGGGGAGGGGAAAGCTATGGCTACACCTTC
TRBV25-1	NA	NA	TRBJ1-1	CASVETAQGNTEAFF	TGTGCCAGCGTTGAAACAGCCCAGGGGAACACTGAAGCTTTCTTT